This T cell receptor (beta chain) was recorded in a study of Ad26.COV2.S vaccination and SARS-CoV-2 variants. About the research overall: By the intramuscular route, Ad26.COV2.S was given once, or twice 56 days apart. Whole-study findings and limits: Spike-specific CD8+ and CD4+ T cell responses reportedly showed substantial breadth after vaccination.

V was shortened by 0 bases and J by 8 bases, with 11 bases between the two germline ends. CDR3 length: 14 residues. Germline values: CDR1 SGDLS, CDR2 YYNGEE. Regarding treatment: 15 to 20 received Ad26.COV2.S at low or high dose, single or two shots; about 5 received placebo; per-sample allocation not given. Sampling occurred on day 63 after the first vaccine or placebo injection. The sample came from a Boston adult aged 18-55 years. Measured with immunoSEQ multiplex PCR; TCRdb has only the in-frame clones, and not every one. The table has roughly 350,000 clones, 88% seen once; the top ten hold 5.5% to 7%. To note about this clone: No antigen is known for it.

The clonotype was recovered from a person aged 18-60 years who received the Ad26.COV2.S COVID-19 vaccine or a placebo. Here the sequenced sample was peripheral blood, taken in a trial of Ad26.COV2.S vaccine versus placebo. This chain links TRBV9 with TRBJ1-4; tentative D call: TRBD1 (6 bases). For the CDR3, the DNA is TGTGCCAGCAGCGTAGAGGGGGGCAACGAAAAACTGTTTTTT. Protein: CASSVEGGNEKLFF.